This T cell receptor beta chain is drawn from a study of shared clonotypes between healthy human individuals. Caucasian adults living in Nashville, Tennessee, provided all samples. Germline V gene sequence: CDR1 SGHRS, CDR2 YFSETQ. This CDR3 contains 15 residues. Trimming pared 1 base from V and 4 bases from J, leaving 15 bases between. The study's findings and limits: For sorted subsets, rarefaction showed incomplete sequencing despite large depth. Memory subsets generally showed smaller estimated richness than naive subsets did.

It was at deep level that the assay was run. Sequenced by immunoSEQ multiplex PCR; TCRdb stores in-frame clones only, minus some. The sample contains approximately 1.5 million clones, approximately 98% of which appear only once. Remarks on this clone: Its antigen is as yet unknown.

Source material: naive CD4+ T cells sorted from blood. Regarding subset: CD45RA+ positively selected. The chain uses TRBV5-1 and TRBJ2-7, with D tentatively TRBD1 (5 bases). This sequence was found in a man aged 25-45 years in good health. CDR3 bases: TGCGCCAGCAGCTTGTGGCAGGGTCAGGGATACGAGCAGTACTTC. Amino acid sequence: CASSLWQGQGYEQYF.